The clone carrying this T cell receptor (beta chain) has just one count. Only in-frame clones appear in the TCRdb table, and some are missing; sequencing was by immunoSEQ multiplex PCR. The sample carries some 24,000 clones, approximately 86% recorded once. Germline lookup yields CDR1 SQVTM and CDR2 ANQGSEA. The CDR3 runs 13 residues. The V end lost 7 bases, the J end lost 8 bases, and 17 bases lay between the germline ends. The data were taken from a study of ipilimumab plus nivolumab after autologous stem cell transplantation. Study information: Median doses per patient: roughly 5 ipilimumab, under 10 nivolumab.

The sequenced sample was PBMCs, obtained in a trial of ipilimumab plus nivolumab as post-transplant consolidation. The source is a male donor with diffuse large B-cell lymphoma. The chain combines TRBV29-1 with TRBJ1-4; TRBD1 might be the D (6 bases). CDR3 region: CSANTGNGEKLFF. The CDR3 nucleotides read TGCAGCGCCAATACAGGGAATGGGGAAAAACTGTTTTTT.